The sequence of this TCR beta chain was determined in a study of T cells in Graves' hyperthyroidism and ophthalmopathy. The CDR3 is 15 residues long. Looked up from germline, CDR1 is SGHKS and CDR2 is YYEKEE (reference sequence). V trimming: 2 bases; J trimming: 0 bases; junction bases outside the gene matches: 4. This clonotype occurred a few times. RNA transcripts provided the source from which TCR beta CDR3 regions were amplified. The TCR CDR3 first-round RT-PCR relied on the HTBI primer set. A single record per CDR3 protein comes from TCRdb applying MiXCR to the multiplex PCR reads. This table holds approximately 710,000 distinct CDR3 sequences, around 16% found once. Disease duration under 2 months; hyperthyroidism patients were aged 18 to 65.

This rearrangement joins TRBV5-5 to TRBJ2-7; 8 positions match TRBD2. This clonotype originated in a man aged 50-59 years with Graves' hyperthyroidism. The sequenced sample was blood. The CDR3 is CASSLAGAFSYEQYF. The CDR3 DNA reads TGTGCCAGCAGCTTAGCGGGGGCTTTCTCCTACGAGCAGTACTTC.